This T cell receptor (delta chain) comes out of a study of delta chains in infants with herpesvirus infections (dated by TCRdb to the early 2020s). Background on the whole study: The study prospectively followed a Ugandan infant birth cohort from birth to characterize gammadelta T cell responses to primary cytomegalovirus (CMV) infection. From PBMC, gammadelta TCRs were sequenced for around 20 CMV-infected infants (one congenitally infected) and several CMV-uninfected infants who had sufficient sample available. Infant blood samples fell into approximate age groups of 1.5, 4, 8 and 12 months. In infants who were infected with CMV after birth, the study searched for a public fetal Vdelta1/Vgamma8 gammadelta TCR clonotype. Belgian fetal and cord blood gammadelta TCR data that had been published previously were included solely for comparison and were not produced in this cohort. What the work shows at the level of the full study, not this receptor alone: The authors noted a small sample size and no race- or environment-matched controls, since nearly all Ugandans acquire CMV before adulthood. The frequency of the public clonotype among Vdelta1 cells appeared to be inversely correlated with age at infection and fell quickly, apparently not lasting beyond approximately eight weeks. In CMV-uninfected infants, the public clonotype might still be present but below the detection limit. The public clonotype was detected only at the first time point after infection and was not found in uninfected infants or in infants infected after 120 days. The public Vdelta1 clonotype appeared in 4 of 18 CMV-infected infants: three infected postnatally before 120 days of age, plus the congenitally infected infant.

Pregnant women receiving prenatal care in Kampala, Uganda, were recruited, and the infants of these women were enrolled, with documentation of maternal HIV status required. Home visits to families took place weekly, and collection of infant clinical information, oral swabs and peripheral blood began at 6 weeks of age and was repeated every 4 months after that. Blood was collected in heparin tubes, and PBMC were isolated by Ficoll-Paque density gradient centrifugation and cryopreserved. This clone counts as large (0.1 to 1%). Which antigen it targets is not known. No per-base quality is available; no much larger clone lies one base away. Preparation of the library involved RT-PCR. To generate TCR cDNA, RNA from PBMC was reverse transcribed using SuperScript II together with primers specific for the gamma chain and the delta chain. Purification of cDNA was performed with AMPure XP beads, after which the cDNA was amplified and indexed with Illumina adapters by means of the Nextera XT Index Kit. Sequencing of gammadelta TCR libraries was carried out on an Illumina MiSeq using a V2 300-cycle kit. As for the original processing: Using MiXCR v2.1.12, CDR3 sequences were assembled, and reads were mapped onto D, J and V genes obtained from GenBank. VDJtools v1.2.1 was used to analyze the repertoires of the CDR3 clonotypes. Public reads were reanalyzed in TCRdb with CATT, and rows carrying the same DNA were merged afterwards. The V and J calls were determined by TCRdb, not by the authors. This sample is represented by roughly 610 delta-chain clones; around 41% of them were singletons. The biggest ten clones account for 15% to 20% of the sample.

Including cysteine and phenylalanine, the CDR3 has 15 amino acids. Only the CDR3 portion is preserved as DNA: 45 bases, with reading frame beginning at the first base. CDR1 and CDR2 were assigned from the germline V gene as TSWWSYY and QGS. Between the V and J ends, shortened by 0 bases and 0 bases respectively, the junction contains 8 bases. The sample consisted of peripheral blood, taken at time point 2 of longitudinal follow-up. This TCR was recovered from a human donor who was a Ugandan infant, either HIV-exposed or HIV-unexposed (not recorded which). The chain uses TRDV1 and TRDJ1, with a tentative D gene TRDD3 over 5 matching bases. The DNA sequence reads TGTGCTCTTGGGGAACTGTGGATAAACACCGATAAACTCATCTTT. Translated, it gives CALGELWINTDKLIF.